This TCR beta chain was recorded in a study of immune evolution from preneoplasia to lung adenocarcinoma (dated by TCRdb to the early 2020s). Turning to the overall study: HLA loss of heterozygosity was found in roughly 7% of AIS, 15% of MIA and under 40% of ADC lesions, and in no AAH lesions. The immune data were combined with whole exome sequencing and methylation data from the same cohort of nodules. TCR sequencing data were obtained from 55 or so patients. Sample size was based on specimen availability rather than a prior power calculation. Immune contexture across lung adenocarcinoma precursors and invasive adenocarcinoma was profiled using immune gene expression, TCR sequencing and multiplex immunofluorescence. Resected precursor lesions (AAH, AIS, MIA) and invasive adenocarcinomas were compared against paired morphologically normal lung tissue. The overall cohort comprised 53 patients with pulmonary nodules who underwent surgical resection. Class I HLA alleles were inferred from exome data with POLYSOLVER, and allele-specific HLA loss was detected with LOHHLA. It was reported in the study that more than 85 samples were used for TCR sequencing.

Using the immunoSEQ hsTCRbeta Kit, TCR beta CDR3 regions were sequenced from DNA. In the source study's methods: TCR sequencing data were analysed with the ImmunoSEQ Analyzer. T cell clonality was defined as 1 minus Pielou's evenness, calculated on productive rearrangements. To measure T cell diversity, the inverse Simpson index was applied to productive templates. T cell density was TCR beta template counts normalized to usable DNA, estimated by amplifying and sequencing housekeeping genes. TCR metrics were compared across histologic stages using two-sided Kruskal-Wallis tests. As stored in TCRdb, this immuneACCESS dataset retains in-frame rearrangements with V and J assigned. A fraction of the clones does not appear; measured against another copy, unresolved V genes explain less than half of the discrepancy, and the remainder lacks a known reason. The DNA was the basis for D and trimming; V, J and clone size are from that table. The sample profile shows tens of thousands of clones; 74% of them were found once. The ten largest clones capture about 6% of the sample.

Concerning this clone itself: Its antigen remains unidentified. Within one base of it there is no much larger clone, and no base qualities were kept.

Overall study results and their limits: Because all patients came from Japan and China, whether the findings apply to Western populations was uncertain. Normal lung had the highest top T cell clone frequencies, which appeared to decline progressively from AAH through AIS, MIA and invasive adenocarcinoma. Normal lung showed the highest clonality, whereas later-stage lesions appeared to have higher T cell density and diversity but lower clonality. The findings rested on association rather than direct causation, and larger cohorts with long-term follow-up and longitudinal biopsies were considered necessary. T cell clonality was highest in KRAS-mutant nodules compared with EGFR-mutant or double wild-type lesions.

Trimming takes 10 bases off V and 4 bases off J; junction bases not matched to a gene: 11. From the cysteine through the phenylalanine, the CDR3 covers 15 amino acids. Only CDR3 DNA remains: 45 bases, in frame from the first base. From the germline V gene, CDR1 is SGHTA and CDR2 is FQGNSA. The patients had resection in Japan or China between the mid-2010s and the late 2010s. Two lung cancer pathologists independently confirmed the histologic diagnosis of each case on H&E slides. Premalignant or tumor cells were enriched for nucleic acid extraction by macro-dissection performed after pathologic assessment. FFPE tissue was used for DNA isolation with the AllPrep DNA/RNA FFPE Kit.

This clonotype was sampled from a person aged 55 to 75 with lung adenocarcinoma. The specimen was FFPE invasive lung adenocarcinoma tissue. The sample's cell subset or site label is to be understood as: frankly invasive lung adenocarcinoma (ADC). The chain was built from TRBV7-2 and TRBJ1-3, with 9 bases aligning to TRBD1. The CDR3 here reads CATARSGQGGNTIYF. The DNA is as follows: TGTGCCACCGCCCGGTCGGGACAGGGAGGAAACACCATATATTTT.